The entry that follows covers one T cell receptor (beta chain) sequence. The sample is drawn from a study of shared clonotypes between healthy human individuals. This CDR3 has 15 amino acids. Trimming left V 3 bases short and J 1 base short, with 10 bases between. Germline V gene sequence: CDR1 SGHVS, CDR2 FQNEAQ. Genomic DNA for unsorted samples, which was extracted with the QIAamp DNA Blood Mini kit, came from about 90 million PBMCs. This table comes from immunoSEQ multiplex PCR, and its TCRdb copy is limited to in-frame clones, with some not included. The sample consists of about 480,000 clones, more than 65% of them appearing once.

The material sequenced was PBMCs. The receptor was derived from a woman aged 40 to 55 in good health. Some clones in this sample may be carry-over from other donors' samples. J is TRBJ2-1 and V is TRBV7-8, with no clear D. The CDR3 reads CASSFDSRSYNEQFF. The CDR3 DNA sequence: TGTGCCAGCAGCTTTGACTCTAGGTCCTACAATGAGCAGTTCTTC. Together with reference TRBV7-8 and TRBJ2-1, the CDR3 gives the full variable domain: GAGVSQSPRYKVAKRGQDVALRCDPISGHVSLFWYQQALGQGPEFLTYFQNEAQLDKSGLPSDRFFAERPEGSVSTLKIQRTQQEDSAVYLCASSFDSRSYNEQFFGPGTRLTVL.